This note documents a single T cell receptor beta chain sequence. What it binds is not known. The CDR3 is 11 residues long. Germline lookup yields CDR1 DFQATT and CDR2 SNEGSKA (reference sequence). Trimming pared 6 bases from V and 11 bases from J, leaving 17 bases between. The data are from a study of glioma-infiltrating T cells. Amplification of TCR alpha and beta CDR3 regions from RNA used iRepertoire nested multiplex PCR. For one-step reverse transcription and amplification, 100-400 ng of tissue mRNA or PBMC total RNA was used. TCRdb re-called the multiplex PCR reads through MiXCR, storing one row per CDR3 protein. The sample lists about 180,000 distinct CDR3 sequences, more than 35% occurring once. Study-level findings and limits: Above-expected tissue-blood divergence occurred in all gliomas, most in low-grade ones. Very few CDR3 sequences were shared between tissue and blood.

Sequencing was done on a sample of glioma tissue, nonneoplastic brain tissue, or PBMCs (not recorded which). This clonotype was sampled from a human donor with low-grade glioma or glioblastoma, undergoing nonglioma brain surgery, or in good health (not recorded which). This chain uses TRBV20-1 with TRBJ2-7, with unresolved D. The chain's CDR3 is CSATIQETKYF. In DNA, the CDR3 is TGCAGTGCAACGATACAAGAGACCAAGTACTTC.